This passage covers 18 T cell receptor beta chains from one sample sequenced in a study of STAT5B mutations in CD4+ large granular lymphocyte leukemia. Measured with immunoSEQ multiplex PCR; TCRdb has only the in-frame clones, and not every one. The sample holds around 30,000 clones, 72% seen once. Material for sequencing was CD4+ T cells from blood buffy coats. Source of these receptors: a human donor in good health.

The chain employs TRBV27 and TRBJ1-2, with unresolved D. This CDR3 spans 15 amino acids. The germline V gene has CDR1 MNHEY and CDR2 SMNVEV (reference sequence). V lost 0 bases, J lost 4 bases, and 12 bases lay in between. CDR3 DNA: TGTGCCAGCAGTTTATCGAGCGTGCGGCTCTATGGCTACACCTTC. It codes for CASSLSSVRLYGYTF.

The chain employs TRBV5-1 and TRBJ2-1; 9 bases fit TRBD1. CDR1 and CDR2 from the germline V gene are SGHRS and YFSETQ. V lost 0 bases to trimming and J lost 7 bases; unmatched junction nucleotides: 5. The length of the CDR3 is 15 residues. In nucleotides, the CDR3 is TGCGCCAGCAGCTTGGGGGGACAGGGTATGAATGAGCAGTTCTTC. The encoded protein is CASSLGGQGMNEQFF.

The genes are TRBV27 and TRBJ2-5, with TRBD2 identical over 9 bases. CDR3 length: 16 residues. Germline lookup yields CDR1 MNHEY and CDR2 SMNVEV (reference sequence). The V segment lost 6 bases and the J segment 7 bases; nucleotides outside the gene matches: 15. The chain's CDR3 is CASRRDYAGGQVTQYF. CDR3 DNA sequence: TGTGCCAGCAGGAGGGATTATGCGGGGGGGCAGGTGACCCAGTACTTC.

The rearrangement uses TRBV29-1 and TRBJ1-1, with D perhaps TRBD1 (5 bases). CDR1 and CDR2 from the germline V gene are SQVTM and ANQGSEA. Trimming took off 7 bases at V and 1 base at J, with 16 bases between the two ends. The CDR3 is 14 amino acids. Written as DNA, the CDR3 is TGCAGCGCGTGGAAAGGGACGGAGAACACTGAAGCTTTCTTT. Amino acids: CSAWKGTENTEAFF.

V is TRBV2 and J is TRBJ2-5, with 7 positions matching TRBD1. In germline, CDR1 is SNHLY, CDR2 FYNNEI. Trimming cost V 5 bases and J 2 bases; bases outside gene matches: 5. This CDR3 is 14 amino acids long. The CDR3: CASSYDRVQETQYF. The CDR3 DNA is TGTGCCAGCAGTTACGACAGGGTTCAAGAGACCCAGTACTTC.

V and J are TRBV7-9 and TRBJ1-3; 9 bases agree with TRBD1. The J segment lost 7 bases and the V segment lost 5 bases, leaving 3 bases of the junction unmatched. This CDR3 has 13 amino acids. Germline V lookup: CDR1 SEHNR, CDR2 FQNEAQ (reference sequence). Here the CDR3 DNA reads TGTGCCAGCAGCCTCGACAGGGGGAACACCATATATTTT. Protein product: CASSLDRGNTIYF.

This clone was picked up one time. The chain recombines TRBV9 with TRBJ2-7; D tentatively fits TRBD1 or TRBD2 (5 bases each). This CDR3 is 14 amino acids long. Germline values: CDR1 SGDLS, CDR2 YYNGEE. Trimming stripped 5 bases from V and 2 bases from J, with 14 bases between. The CDR3 protein is CASSSGTQTYEQYF. CDR3 sequence (DNA): TGTGCCAGCAGTTCCGGGACCCAAACCTACGAGCAGTACTTC.

This clone was counted a single time. The rearrangement uses TRBV28 and TRBJ2-2; weak D call: TRBD1 (6 bases). Germline-derived CDR1 and CDR2 are MDHEN and SYDVKM. The V end lost 4 bases, the J end lost 6 bases, and 15 bases lay between the germline ends. CDR3 length: 15 residues. The CDR3 sequence is CASSSWDISAGELFF. In DNA form, the CDR3 reads TGTGCCAGCAGTTCATGGGACATTTCCGCCGGGGAGCTGTTTTTT.

The table lists this clone with a count of one. The V gene is TRBV6-4, the J gene TRBJ2-7, with TRBD2 identical over 7 bases. The CDR3 loop spans 16 amino acids. Germline lookup yields CDR1 MRHNA and CDR2 SNTAGT. V dropped 2 bases and J dropped 0; count of bases not matched to a gene: 7. CDR3 DNA sequence: TGTGCCAGCAGTGACCCGAAGGAGCGGGGCTCCTACGAGCAGTACTTC. Its translation is CASSDPKERGSYEQYF.

V gene TRBV7-2 combines with J gene TRBJ1-2; 7 nucleotides align to TRBD1. The V and J ends lost 5 bases and 7 bases, in that order; junction bases with no gene match: 13. Germline V lookup: CDR1 SGHTA, CDR2 FQGNSA. The CDR3 has 15 amino acids. For the CDR3, the DNA is TGTGCCAGCAGCCTTGGACAGGCTGAGGTTGTTGGCTACACCTTC. This codes for CASSLGQAEVVGYTF.

The chain joins TRBV6-1 to TRBJ1-2, with 7 bases identical to TRBD1. This CDR3 has 15 residues. J was trimmed by 4 bases and V by 8 bases; bases with no gene match: 13. Looked up from germline, CDR1 is MNHNS and CDR2 is SASEGT. CDR3 DNA sequence: TGTGCCAGCCTACTAGGGGGCGCATTGATCTATGGCTACACCTTC. This sequence encodes CASLLGGALIYGYTF.

Concerning this clone: The sample has other DNA sequences that encode this CDR3 too. The V gene is TRBV18, the J gene TRBJ2-2, with unresolved D. CDR1 and CDR2 from the germline V gene are KGHSH and LQKENI. Trimming took 6 bases from V and 6 from J, leaving 5 bases between them. The CDR3 sequence is 11 residues long. The CDR3 loop is CASSPPGELFF. DNA for the CDR3: TGTGCCAGCTCCCCCCCCGGGGAGCTGTTTTTT.

The rearrangement links TRBV5-1 to TRBJ2-1; 11 bases are a match to TRBD1. V was clipped by 1 base and J by 0 bases; unmatched bases: 12. The CDR3 spans 20 residues. Germline V gene data show CDR1 as SGHRS and CDR2 as YFSETQ. Written as DNA, the CDR3 is TGCGCCAGCAGCTTGAGTGTTGGGGACAGGGGGATCAACTCCTACAATGAGCAGTTCTTC. Amino acid sequence: CASSLSVGDRGINSYNEQFF.

V usage is TRBV7-8 and J usage is TRBJ2-5; TRBD2 aligns across 11 bases. The junction had 8 bases not matched to a gene; V was cut back by 3 bases and J by 2 bases. In germline, CDR1 is SGHVS, CDR2 FQNEAQ. The CDR3 length is 17 residues. The CDR3 region is CASSFPISGGDQETQYF. DNA of the CDR3: TGTGCCAGCAGCTTCCCGATTAGCGGGGGGGATCAAGAGACCCAGTACTTC.

The chain recombines TRBV10-3 with TRBJ1-2; the D gene is possibly TRBD1 (6 bases). Germline CDR1 is ENHRY and CDR2 is SYGVKD. CDR3 length: 16 residues. The ends were cut back, 5 bases at V and 2 bases at J, with 18 bases in the middle. The CDR3 nucleotides are TGTGCCATCAGTTCCCCTCGTGGGGGCCCCAACTATGGCTACACCTTC. Residues: CAISSPRGGPNYGYTF.

The count of this clone is one. The chain employs TRBV10-1 and TRBJ2-7; tentatively, D is TRBD1 (6 bases). The germline V and J ends were trimmed by 3 bases and 6 bases, with 15 bases remaining between them. The CDR3 runs 14 residues. The germline CDR1 and CDR2 sequences are WNHNN and SYGVQD (reference sequence). CDR3 bases: TGCGCCAGCAGTGACCTCGTGGGGGCCTCCGAGCAGTACTTC. As protein: CASSDLVGASEQYF.

The chain links TRBV5-5 to TRBJ1-1; no firm D call. The length of the CDR3 is 14 residues. Germline CDR1 and CDR2: SGHKS and YYEKEE (reference sequence). The germline V and J ends were trimmed by 0 bases and 4 bases, with 10 bases remaining between them. In DNA, the CDR3 is TGTGCCAGCAGCTTGGCCGGTAGGGCCACTGAAGCTTTCTTT. This sequence encodes CASSLAGRATEAFF. The whole variable domain, filled in from reference TRBV5-5 and TRBJ1-1, reads DAGVTQSPTHLIKTRGQQVTLRCSPISGHKSVSWYQQVLGQGPQFIFQYYEKEERGRGNFPDRFSARQFPNYSSELNVNALLLGDSALYLCASSLAGRATEAFFGQGTRLTVV.

This clone showed up just once. The V gene is TRBV9, the J gene TRBJ1-6; tentatively, D is TRBD1 (6 bases). V was shortened by 0 bases and J by 6 bases, with 13 bases between the two germline ends. Germline CDR1 is SGDLS and CDR2 is YYNGEE. This CDR3 comprises 16 residues. DNA for the CDR3: TGTGCCAGCAGCGTAGTTCCGGGGGCGGCTAATTCACCCCTCCACTTT. Translating it yields CASSVVPGAANSPLHF.